Below are 3 T cell receptor beta chains sequenced from a single sample in a study of vaccination effects on CD4 cells after COVID-19. Viral peptide pools were used in the ViraFEST assay to expand antigen-specific CD4+ T cells, and sequencing came afterward. Isolating CD4+ T cells followed around nine days of culture. The person's infection with SARS-CoV-2, confirmed by PCR, took place between March and December 2020. Of the BNT162b2 and mRNA-1273 vaccines, participants received two doses of one or the other. For these TCRs, the target antigens are not known. The table came from immunoSEQ multiplex PCR; TCRdb's copy has only in-frame clones and leaves some out. The sample shows 11,000 to 15,000 clones, around 80% of them seen only once. Sequenced material: CD4+ T cells from PBMCs cultured with SARS-CoV-2 spike peptides, taken after COVID-19 vaccination. Every receptor here comes from a human donor who had a prior SARS-CoV-2 infection.

The gene calls are TRBV4-1 and TRBJ1-5; D call uncertain. V lost 1 base and J lost 6, with 13 bases in between. The CDR3 length is 15 residues. CDR1 is MGHRA and CDR2 is YSYEKL in the germline V gene. The CDR3 nucleotides are TGCGCCAGCAGCCAAGTAGAAAGGGTGGGTCAGCCCCAGCATTTT. Its protein is CASSQVERVGQPQHF.

This clone was observed once. The CDR3 DNA reads TGTGCCACCAGTGACACACCGGGGAGGCGGAACGGTTACGAGCAGTACTTC. Encoded protein: CATSDTPGRRNGYEQYF. The chain couples TRBV24-1 to TRBJ2-7, with TRBD2 as a possible D gene (6 bases). CDR3 length equals 17 residues. V was pared by 4 bases and J by 4 bases, with 22 bases between. CDR1 is KGHDR and CDR2 is SFDVKD in the germline V gene.

The chain links TRBV6-5 to TRBJ2-7, with D tentatively TRBD2 (7 bases). V lost 0 bases and J 1 base, leaving 13 bases between the germline ends. The CDR3 extends over 16 amino acids. Germline V lookup: CDR1 MNHEY, CDR2 SVGAGI. The DNA of the CDR3 is TGTGCCAGCAGTTACTCGGGGGGGCGCGTTTCCTACGAGCAGTACTTC. Translated, it gives CASSYSGGRVSYEQYF.